The clone carrying this T cell receptor beta chain was picked up many times. The source of the sample is a study of T cells in Graves' hyperthyroidism and ophthalmopathy. It was RNA transcripts that yielded the amplified TCR beta CDR3 regions. The TCR CDR3 first-round RT-PCR relied on the HTBI primer set. Each CDR3 protein is one row after TCRdb ran MiXCR on the multiplex PCR reads. This table holds hundreds of thousands of distinct CDR3 sequences, 24% found once. The study left out patients who had uncontrolled infection, other autoimmune disease, pregnancy or lactation. The CDR3 consists of 14 residues. V lost 0 bases to trimming and J lost 4 bases; unmatched junction nucleotides: 3. The V gene's germline CDR1 is LGHDT and CDR2 YNNKEL (reference sequence).

The sequencing sample was made of blood. The clonotype comes from a woman between 40 and 55 years old with Graves' ophthalmopathy. J is TRBJ2-7 and V is TRBV3-1, with TRBD2 identical over 7 bases. The DNA for the CDR3 is TGTGCCAGCAGCCAAGAAGCGGGACCGTACGAGCAGTACTTC. This translates into CASSQEAGPYEQYF.